This passage covers 21 T cell receptor beta chains from one sample sequenced in a study of siplizumab effects on memory and regulatory T cells. Data came from immunoSEQ multiplex PCR; TCRdb stores just in-frame clones and leaves some out. In the table there are fewer than 65,000 clones, 93% of which are singletons. The sample taken for sequencing was CD8+ T cells sorted from blood. These receptors were collected from a human donor in good health.

V and J are TRBV25-1 and TRBJ2-1; D perhaps matches TRBD2 (6 bases). CDR3 length: 14 residues. Trimming pared 6 bases from V and 8 bases from J, leaving 17 bases between. The germline V gene has CDR1 MGHDK and CDR2 SYGVNS. The CDR3 DNA sequence: TGTGCCAGCAGCCTGGGCGGGATTAGGGATGAGCAGTTCTTC. Protein product: CASSLGGIRDEQFF. Full variable domain (rest looked up from reference TRBV25-1 and TRBJ2-1): EADIYQTPRYLVIGTGKKITLECSQTMGHDKMYWYQQDPGMELHLIHYSYGVNSTEKGDLSSESTVSRIRTEHFPLTLESARPSHTSQYLCASSLGGIRDEQFFGPGTRLTVL.

A few counts support this clone. The rearrangement links TRBV18 to TRBJ2-5; 9 positions agree with TRBD2. The CDR3 contains 16 residues. Germline V gene data show CDR1 as KGHSH and CDR2 as LQKENI. Trimming removed 3 bases from V and 5 bases from J; junction bases left unmatched: 10. In DNA, the CDR3 is TGTGCCAGCTCACCTGACGCCGGGACTAGCAGGGAGACCCAGTACTTC. It is translated as CASSPDAGTSRETQYF.

V and J are TRBV9 and TRBJ1-2, with D uncertain. Trimming left V 7 bases short and J 4 bases short, with 11 bases between. The CDR3 contains 12 residues. Germline values: CDR1 SGDLS, CDR2 YYNGEE. CDR3 nucleotides: TGTGCCAGCTTCGACATAGGCTATGGCTACACCTTC. Residues: CASFDIGYGYTF.

Only one count was recorded for this clone. V and J are TRBV29-1 and TRBJ1-2; D gene ambiguous. CDR3 length: 12 amino acids. Trimming left V 0 bases short and J 5 bases short, with 7 bases between. The germline V gene has CDR1 SQVTM and CDR2 ANQGSEA. The CDR3 reads CSVEDQSYGYTF. In DNA form, the CDR3 reads TGCAGCGTTGAAGATCAGTCGTATGGCTACACCTTC. The whole variable domain, filled in from reference TRBV29-1 and TRBJ1-2, reads SAVISQKPSRDICQRGTSLTIQCQVDSQVTMMFWYRQQPGQSLTLIATANQGSEATYESGFVIDKFPISRPNLTFSTLTVSNMSPEDSSIYLCSVEDQSYGYTFGSGTRLTVV.

The chain recombines TRBV19 with TRBJ1-2, with D possibly being TRBD1 (5 bases). V lost 6 bases to trimming and J lost 4 bases, with 18 bases between them. From germline, CDR1 is LNHDA and CDR2 SQIVND (reference sequence). The CDR3 contains 15 residues. CDR3: CASSLSSGTAYGYTF. DNA of the CDR3: TGTGCCAGTAGCCTCTCCTCAGGGACTGCCTATGGCTACACCTTC.

This clone was picked up a small number of times. Additional DNA sequences in this sample encode the identical CDR3. Here the CDR3 reads CASSVESGSSYEQYF. The CDR3, as DNA: TGTGCCAGCAGCGTAGAGAGCGGGAGTTCCTACGAGCAGTACTTC. This chain joins TRBV9 and TRBJ2-7, with 8 bases aligning to TRBD2. Germline values: CDR1 SGDLS, CDR2 YYNGEE. CDR3 length: 15 residues. V lost 0 bases, J lost 1 base, and 3 bases stayed unmatched. Supplemented by reference TRBV9 and TRBJ2-7, the full variable domain reads DSGVTQTPKHLITATGQRVTLRCSPRSGDLSVYWYQQSLDQGLQFLIQYYNGEERAKGNILERFSAQQFPDLHSELNLSSLELGDSALYFCASSVESGSSYEQYFGPGTRLTVT.

This clone was seen only once. This CDR3 is CSGLGLSGTDTQYF. CDR3 nucleotides: TGCAGCGGCCTGGGACTGTCCGGCACAGATACGCAGTATTTT. The V gene is TRBV29-1, the J gene TRBJ2-3; D is perhaps TRBD2 (6 bases). The CDR3 runs to 14 residues. Germline V lookup: CDR1 SQVTM, CDR2 ANQGSEA. Trimming took 7 bases from V and 1 from J, leaving 15 bases between them.

V usage is TRBV11-2 and J usage is TRBJ2-1, with 9 bases fitting TRBD1. The CDR3 extends over 14 amino acids. Looked up from germline, CDR1 is SGHAT and CDR2 is FQNNGV. J was trimmed by 7 bases and V by 4 bases; bases with no gene match: 5. CDR3 protein: CASSSRDRANEQFF. In DNA, the CDR3 is TGTGCCAGCAGCTCCCGGGACAGGGCAAATGAGCAGTTCTTC.

The CDR3 nucleotides read TGTGCCATCAGTGATCGTTTCGAGCAGTACTTC. It codes for CAISDRFEQYF. The V call is TRBV10-3, the J call TRBJ2-7; D remains unclear. Trimming shortened V by 3 bases and J by 6 bases, and 6 bases separated the two germline ends. The CDR3 is 11 residues long. From germline, CDR1 is ENHRY and CDR2 SYGVKD.

The chain has TRBV27 and TRBJ2-7; the D is unclear. CDR3 length: 13 residues. Germline assignment: CDR1 MNHEY and CDR2 SMNVEV (reference sequence). The V gene lost 2 bases and the J gene lost 2 bases, with 7 bases spanning the gap. The CDR3 bases are TGTGCCAGCAGTTTAGGCGCAGCCTACGAGCAGTACTTC. This codes for CASSLGAAYEQYF.

This chain uses TRBV28 with TRBJ2-2, with D hard to call. Looked up from germline, CDR1 is MDHEN and CDR2 is SYDVKM. The CDR3 covers 14 residues. The V end lost 8 bases, the J end lost 6 bases, and 16 bases lay between the germline ends. The CDR3 protein is CASSLKPRAGELFF. The CDR3 coding sequence is TGTGCCAGCTCACTCAAACCCCGGGCCGGGGAGCTGTTTTTT.

The chain uses TRBV27 and TRBJ2-7, with TRBD1 matching 10 bases. Per germline, CDR1 MNHEY and CDR2 SMNVEV (reference sequence). The CDR3 loop spans 16 amino acids. V gave up 4 bases and J gave up 5 bases; unmatched junction bases: 11. CDR3 nucleotide sequence: TGTGCCAGCAGTTCCCTAGACAGGGGGCGCGTTGACGAGCAGTACTTC. Amino acids: CASSSLDRGRVDEQYF.

This rearrangement joins TRBV5-6 to TRBJ2-7; D unresolved. Germline lookup yields CDR1 SGHDT and CDR2 YYEEEE. Deletions cut 3 bases from V and 1 base from J, with 5 bases between. The CDR3 is 12 amino acids. CDR3: CASSSSSYEQYF. CDR3 DNA sequence: TGTGCCAGCAGCTCCTCGTCCTACGAGCAGTACTTC.

The chain recombines TRBV2 with TRBJ2-5; tentatively, D is TRBD1 (5 bases). V was shortened by 6 bases and J by 2 bases, with 10 bases between the two germline ends. Germline CDR1 reads SNHLY; CDR2 reads FYNNEI. The CDR3 length is 13 residues. DNA of the CDR3: TGTGCCAGCAGATGGTCAGGGCAAGAGACCCAGTACTTC. Encoded protein: CASRWSGQETQYF. Looking up the rest from reference TRBV2 and TRBJ2-5 gives the full variable domain: EPEVTQTPSHQVTQMGQEVILRCVPISNHLYFYWYRQILGQKVEFLVSFYNNEISEKSEIFDDQFSVERPDGSNFTLKIRSTKLEDSAMYFCASRWSGQETQYFGPGTRLLVL.

The J gene is TRBJ2-2, the V gene TRBV4-1; possibly TRBD1 or TRBD2 for D (6 bases each). V was clipped by 2 bases and J by 7 bases, with 11 bases between them. The CDR3 is 14 residues long. Germline CDR1 and CDR2: MGHRA and YSYEKL. DNA of the CDR3: TGCGCCAGCAGCCAATGGGGGGCGGGCGGGGAGCTGTTTTTT. Translated: CASSQWGAGGELFF.

The V and J genes are TRBV2 and TRBJ1-1, with D unresolved. Germline V gene sequence: CDR1 SNHLY, CDR2 FYNNEI. This CDR3 is 13 amino acids long. Trimming took 7 bases from V and 3 from J, leaving 12 bases between them. The CDR3 loop reads CASKKMVYTEAFF. CDR3 bases: TGTGCCAGCAAAAAGATGGTCTACACTGAAGCTTTCTTT.

The V gene is TRBV7-2, the J gene TRBJ2-7, with D possibly being TRBD1 or TRBD2 (5 bases each). This CDR3 contains 13 residues. The V gene's germline CDR1 is SGHTA and CDR2 FQGNSA. V was clipped by 4 bases and J by 2 bases, with 9 bases between them. The CDR3 DNA reads as TGTGCCAGCAGCTGGGGGAGCGCCTACGAGCAGTACTTC. It yields the protein CASSWGSAYEQYF.

CDR3 coding DNA: TGTGCCAGCAGTTTTTCCCCGACGGTCTCTACAGATACGCAGTATTTT. It translates to CASSFSPTVSTDTQYF. The V and J genes are TRBV28 and TRBJ2-3; D remains ambiguous. Trimming left V 3 bases short and J 3 bases short, with 16 bases between. The CDR3 has 16 residues. CDR1 MDHEN and CDR2 SYDVKM come from the germline V gene.

The chain has TRBV4-1 and TRBJ2-7; the match to TRBD2 covers 13 bases. V lost 4 bases to trimming and J lost 4 bases; unmatched junction nucleotides: 4. The CDR3 spans 15 residues. CDR1 MGHRA and CDR2 YSYEKL come from the germline V gene. For the CDR3, the DNA is TGCGCCAGCAGCCTATGGACTAGCGGGAGTTACGAGCAGTACTTC. This encodes CASSLWTSGSYEQYF.

The chain carries TRBV25-1 and TRBJ1-1, with TRBD1 as a possible D gene (6 bases). This CDR3 spans 15 amino acids. Germline V gives CDR1 MGHDK, CDR2 SYGVNS. The ends were cut back, 5 bases at V and 5 bases at J, with 18 bases in the middle. Here the CDR3 reads CASSPLQGAGTEAFF. The CDR3 coding sequence is TGTGCCAGCAGTCCCCTACAGGGAGCGGGGACTGAAGCTTTCTTT.

This chain links TRBV30 with TRBJ2-7; D is perhaps TRBD2 (5 bases). The germline CDR1 and CDR2 sequences are GTSNPN and SVGIG (reference sequence). The ends were cut back, 4 bases at V and 0 bases at J, with 10 bases in the middle. CDR3 length equals 13 residues. The CDR3 protein is CAWISGGSYEQYF. The CDR3 coding sequence is TGTGCCTGGATATCCGGAGGCTCCTACGAGCAGTACTTC.